The present entry profiles one T cell receptor (beta chain) with its context. Participants spanned ages about 18 to 100 years and resided in roughly 22 US areas. Trimming cost V 4 bases and J 3 bases, with 16 bases left between them. The V gene's germline CDR1 is SGHRS and CDR2 YFSETQ. CDR3 length: 15 amino acids. Some clones are missing from TCRdb's copy, which holds only in-frame ones; the method was immunoSEQ multiplex PCR. Among 150,000 to 200,000 clones, approximately 79% were seen once, and the ten largest hold less than 5.5%. This sample stems from a study of blood T cell repertoires in COVID-19. Study-level background: From the United States, Italy and Spain came samples of acute and convalescent COVID-19.

Sequenced sample: PBMCs or T cells enriched from blood (not recorded which). This clonotype originated in a woman aged 55-69 years with acute COVID-19. V and J are TRBV5-1 and TRBJ1-1, with D hard to call. The CDR3 DNA reads TGCGCCAGCAGCGGTGCTGTCGGGTTCCACACTGAAGCTTTCTTT. Translated: CASSGAVGFHTEAFF.